Reported below is one T cell receptor (beta chain). Its recognized antigen is unknown. The sample holds no much larger clone one base away, and base qualities are not on file. Library method: the immunoSEQ multiplex PCR assay. The multiplex PCR relied on a mix of 60 forward primers for TCR Vbeta segments and 13 reverse primers for TCR Jbeta segments. Amplification of the CDR3 region of rearranged TCR beta genes was performed with a multiplex PCR assay on genomic DNA. The amplified TCR beta libraries were sequenced on the Illumina HiSeq System as 87-base-pair reads. Regarding the original processing steps: Across the 670 or so repertoires, a later analysis counted tens of millions of unique TCR beta chains, approximately 12 million of which were shared by at least two donors. Raw reads were error-corrected and collapsed into unique sequences by a nearest-neighbor algorithm in which closely related sequences were merged to remove PCR and sequencing errors. CDR3 sequences were aligned to IMGT reference sequences to assign V, D and J gene segments. For a sequence to be retained, at least a six-nucleotide match to both a V gene segment and a J gene segment was required. A rearrangement counted as productive if the CDR3 had no stop codons and remained in frame with V and J, and every other rearrangement counted as non-productive. Following IMGT convention, CDR3 was defined as the stretch from the second conserved V-encoded cysteine up to the conserved J-encoded phenylalanine. The earlier analysis of some 580 of the donors excluded any sequence lacking an unambiguous match to a single V gene segment. An earlier analysis of 500 to 700 of the donors classified V segments as functional when productive rearrangements were above 56.7% and as segregating when the standard deviation between donors was above 5%. A statistical classification framework was developed to diagnose cytomegalovirus status using the catalog of TCR beta chain sequences. In a later analysis, TCR nucleotide sequences were compared against IMGT/GENE-DB human TR gene sequences so that V and J genes could be assigned. A later analysis assigned CDR3 sequences and most-parsimonious VDJ recombination scenarios with the TCRdist pipeline. A later analysis defined each TCR beta chain by its CDR3 amino acid sequence plus V-gene family, and excluded reads lacking a unique V-gene family. In a later analysis, several hundred highly shared, low-generation-probability nucleotide sequences were removed to address suspected cross-contamination and a sequencing artifact. In a later analysis, a clonal expansion index for each public chain was calculated from normalized within-repertoire ranks of inferred template counts. In a later analysis, generation probabilities were computed using a VDJ recombination model fitted to out-of-frame rearrangements, and the results were checked against IGoR. In a later analysis, TCR-TCR, TCR-HLA and TCR-CMV co-occurrence was scored with hypergeometric tests, and a repertoire-size bias correction was applied to TCR pairs. False discovery rates were estimated in a later analysis by permuting HLA or CMV assignments 20 times. In a later analysis, co-occurring TCRs were grouped using DBSCAN, with TCRdist sequence similarity added in when clustering inside HLA-allele-positive subsets. Repertoires with fewer than 30,000 or more than 120,000 public chains were left out of co-occurrence clustering, as were about five repertoires with anomalous nucleotide sharing. In TCRdb, the immuneACCESS table is reduced to in-frame sequences with V and J assigned. These tables do not hold every clone; where another copy was compared, an unresolved V gene accounts for under half, and the others remain unexplained. V and J calls and clone size are given by that table; D and trimming were obtained from the DNA. The sample profile shows 150,000 to 200,000 clones; 60% to 80% of them were found once. The ten top clones hold around 11% of the sample.

The data are from a study of cytomegalovirus exposure and HLA in healthy donors (dated 2017 in TCRdb). At the level of the whole study: An earlier analysis of around 600 of the donors reported approximately 270 Gb of sequence data and some 120 million unique TCR beta sequences from some 180 million T cells. About 300 gigabases of sequencing data and roughly 80 million unique TCR sequences made up an early release that covered some 640 HLA-typed donors. Of the 300 to 500 genotyped donors, 75% to 85% were placed in the genetic ancestry cluster associated with self-reported Caucasian donors. The study aimed to test whether cataloging public T cell receptors could reveal signatures of past pathogen exposure. The T cell repertoires of under 700 subjects were profiled by immunosequencing and related to cytomegalovirus serostatus. In addition to the first cohort of 500 to 850 subjects, a separate validation cohort of around 110 different subjects was used. To predict cytomegalovirus infection status, the study brought together high-throughput TCR immunosequencing, statistical association of individual TCRs with disease status, and machine learning. To study patterns of TCR occurrence, a later analysis re-analyzed previously published TCR beta repertoires from around 660 donors and added high-resolution HLA genotyping. Rather than drawing on any new phenotypic data, the later analysis identified candidate immune exposures from TCR beta sequences and the way those sequences occurred across donors. In an earlier analysis of roughly 540 of the donors, high-throughput TCR beta sequencing was used to judge whether each TCR beta V gene segment behaved as functional or pseudogenic. Donor age, sex, ethnicity and CMV serostatus were compiled alongside the repertoire data. A later genetic analysis used genome-wide SNP genotypes for about three fifths of the 666 donors, treating that subset as a discovery cohort. Every repertoire in the discovery cohort had been generated on one and the same sequencing platform. Both class I and class II loci were covered by HLA typing, at four-digit resolution. The number of donors typed differed by locus, with about 629-640 for A, B, C, DRB1 and DQB1, over 500 for DQA1, about 610 for DPA1, and some 440 for DPB1. Four or five DR-DQ haplotypes were handled as single units for association and clustering because linkage in the cohort was strong. Among under 450 genotyped donors of the cohort, an average of about 240,000 unique TCR beta nucleotide sequences were sequenced per donor, around a sixth of them non-productive.

The cohort comprised fewer than 700 healthy bone marrow donors. All cohort members were sampled while nominally healthy, although unrecorded immune exposures were likely present. The donor tested CMV seropositive and was one of the 289 seropositive cohort members. Each donor provided a peripheral blood sample, and peripheral blood mononuclear cells were used for TCR beta sequencing. Genomic DNA was extracted from the blood cell samples with the Qiagen DNeasy Blood Extraction Kit. The study at large found these results: Across donors, most TCR sequences were observed very rarely, whereas some public TCRs were present in many individuals. A further reported finding was that TCR beta sequences accurately predicted the HLA-A and HLA-B alleles for most subjects in the first cohort. The study gave a list of about 160 TCR beta chains associated with cytomegalovirus. Some IMGT-functional V segments, including TRBV6-2 and TRBV6-3, could not be distinguished by the 87-base-pair reads and were therefore excluded. In a later analysis, TCR association rates were found to vary across HLA loci, with the most associated TCRs seen for DRB1 alleles and the fewest for HLA-C alleles. Strong co-occurrence of HLA alleles, especially DR and DQ, made assigning TCR associations to individual alleles difficult. Broadly in line with IMGT annotations, most TCR beta V segments showed up in productive rearrangements about 90% or about 30% of the time in an earlier analysis of a few hundred of the donors. A later genetic analysis associated a missense DCLRE1C variant with V-gene and J-gene trimming of TCR beta chains, and an independent cohort replicated the association. In a later analysis, HLA-associated TCR beta chains showed more clonal expansion and lower generation probabilities than non-associated chains that were equally common. The authors suggested that the approach could potentially be generalized to other disease states and immunological phenotypes. In vitro tests confirmed that three of the cytomegalovirus-associated TCR beta chains recognize cytomegalovirus antigens. A later analysis found that most CMV-associated TCR beta chains appeared HLA-restricted, with HLA associations seemingly driven largely by CMV exposure. CMV serostatus was the only immune exposure information available for the cohort. Cytomegalovirus status was reported to be diagnosed by the classifier with high specificity and sensitivity in both the original and validation cohorts. Roughly uniform sequencing depth across donors was assumed in presence/absence analyses, although this assumption may not hold. The sequencing pipeline was judged likely to have produced a cluster of highly shared sequence variants as a technical artifact. This cohort had only TCR beta chains sequenced, and the lack of alpha or paired-chain data limited which features could be detected. Because HLA typing was missing for some donors at each locus, association tests included only the typed subset. Correlated functional status among segregating V segments might reflect linkage disequilibrium, but an unknown experimental factor could not be ruled out. Because counts were too low, seventeen rarely observed V segments, including chromosome 9 orphons, were excluded from the earlier analysis of a few hundred of the donors. In a later genetic analysis, fewer N-insertions in productive TCRs were reported among donors in an Asian-associated ancestry cluster than the roughly 640-donor mean. At a false discovery rate of 0.05, a later analysis linked approximately 18,000 TCR beta sequences to specific HLA alleles. Several of the top co-occurrence clusters appeared to be linked to parvovirus B19, influenza, CMV and Epstein-Barr virus, according to a later analysis.

CDR1 and CDR2, per the germline V gene, are SGHRS and YFSETQ. Trimming leaves V shorter by 3 bases and J shorter by 8 bases, with the junction holding 8 bases beyond the gene matches. Its CDR3 holds 14 amino acids, cysteine through phenylalanine. Here the CDR3 DNA is all that survives: 42 bases in frame from base 1. The chain joins TRBV5-1 to TRBJ2-1; 7 nucleotides in the junction match TRBD1. The sample comprised PBMCs. This receptor was taken from a man aged 18 to 29 in good health and CMV-seropositive. The DNA reads as follows: TGCGCCAGCAGCTCGAGACAGGGTCATTATGAGCAGTTCTTC. Translated, it gives CASSSRQGHYEQFF.